This is a list of T cell receptor beta chains from one sample in a study of blood T cell repertoires in COVID-19. Clones were sequenced by immunoSEQ multiplex PCR, and TCRdb holds only the in-frame ones, with some missing. The sample lists about 160,000 clones; around 82% were seen once. The material sequenced was peripheral blood. These receptors were taken from a woman aged 40 to 50 with COVID-19, enrolled during active disease. CDR3s include the opening cysteine and the closing phenylalanine or tryptophan. Fields, in order: J gene, D gene, V gene, clone size, CDR3 protein, CDR3 DNA. A D gene is named only where the DNA matches it firmly. Part of the rows lack a size; the others show once, few, many or a class for expanded clones.

TRBJ2-7,.,TRBV28,.,CASKQELPYEQYF,TGTGCCAGCAAGCAGGAATTACCCTACGAGCAGTACTTC
TRBJ2-1,TRBD2,TRBV19,.,CASSLSGLAGGYEQFF,TGTGCCAGTAGTCTTTCAGGACTAGCGGGAGGATACGAGCAGTTCTTC
TRBJ2-1,TRBD2,TRBV28,.,CASRLYHILSGSSYNEQFF,TGTGCCAGCAGGCTATACCATATTCTTAGCGGGAGCTCCTACAATGAGCAGTTCTTC
TRBJ2-7,TRBD1,TRBV19,.,CASSRTGVYEQYF,TGTGCCAGTAGTAGGACAGGGGTCTACGAGCAGTACTTC
TRBJ1-1,.,TRBV2,.,CASRVTETTEAFF,TGTGCCAGCAGAGTGACAGAGACCACTGAAGCTTTCTTT
TRBJ1-5,.,TRBV3-1/TRBV3-2,.,CASSALGQSNQPQHF,TGTGCCAGCAGCGCCCTGGGGCAGAGCAATCAGCCCCAGCATTTT
TRBJ2-4,.,TRBV19,.,CASSIGPGEWENIQYF,TGTGCCAGTAGTATAGGCCCAGGGGAGTGGGAAAACATTCAGTACTTC
TRBJ2-5,.,TRBV4-1,.,CASSQVRGSQETQYF,TGCGCCAGCAGCCAAGTTCGGGGTTCTCAAGAGACCCAGTACTTC
TRBJ2-7,.,TRBV20-1,.,CSATRAHEQYF,TGCAGTGCTACTAGAGCGCACGAGCAGTACTTC
TRBJ2-1,.,TRBV10-3,.,CAITGDNEQFF,TGTGCCATCACGGGGGACAATGAGCAGTTCTTC
TRBJ1-6,.,TRBV19,.,CASSTTIAGSLHF,TGTGCCAGTAGTACAACGATAGCTGGGTCCCTCCACTTT
TRBJ2-4,TRBD1,TRBV12-3/TRBV12-4,.,CASSRTGQDIQYF,TGTGCCAGCAGTCGCACCGGACAGGACATTCAGTACTTC
TRBJ1-5,.,TRBV3-1/TRBV3-2,.,CASSQTGSNQPQHF,TGTGCCAGCAGCCAGACGGGGAGCAATCAGCCCCAGCATTTT
TRBJ1-2,.,TRBV18,once,CASSPGRGEYYGYTF,TGTGCCAGCTCCCCGGGGCGGGGAGAATACTATGGCTACACCTTC
TRBJ1-3,TRBD1,TRBV9,.,CASSVDQGALGNTIYF,TGTGCCAGCAGCGTAGATCAGGGGGCACTAGGAAACACCATATATTTT
TRBJ2-1,.,TRBV2,.,CASSERQSSINEQFF,TGTGCCAGCAGTGAAAGACAGTCCAGTATCAATGAGCAGTTCTTC
TRBJ1-6,.,TRBV6-5,.,CASSQLSWSLHF,TGTGCCAGCAGTCAGTTATCCTGGTCACTCCACTTT
TRBJ2-1,TRBD1,TRBV5-4,.,CASSPGQAYNEQFF,TGTGCCAGCAGCCCGGGACAGGCCTACAATGAGCAGTTCTTC
TRBJ2-1,TRBD2,TRBV19,.,CASNLLAGGGNEQFF,TGTGCCAGTAACCTCCTAGCGGGAGGTGGGAATGAGCAGTTCTTC
TRBJ1-2,TRBD1,TRBV6-6,.,CASRNTGGHGYTF,TGTGCCAGCAGAAATACAGGGGGGCATGGCTACACCTTC
TRBJ1-6,.,TRBV27,.,CASSLRMRGGQSPLHF,TGTGCCAGCAGTTTAAGGATGAGAGGAGGGCAGTCACCCCTCCACTTT
TRBJ2-5,.,TRBV11-2,.,CASSFAPGQSRTQYF,TGTGCCAGCAGCTTTGCCCCTGGACAGTCAAGGACCCAGTACTTC
TRBJ2-1,TRBD2,TRBV7-2,.,CASSLGPWGGTYNEQFF,TGTGCCAGCAGCTTAGGCCCTTGGGGGGGGACCTACAATGAGCAGTTCTTC
TRBJ1-2,TRBD1,TRBV30,.,CAWDRGTYGYTF,TGTGCCTGGGACAGGGGAACCTATGGCTACACCTTC
TRBJ2-5,TRBD1,TRBV4-1,.,CASSQDGWDSWKETQYF,TGCGCCAGCAGCCAAGACGGTTGGGACAGTTGGAAAGAGACCCAGTACTTC
TRBJ2-1,.,TRBV10-1,.,CASSLASPPRSYNEQFF,TGCGCCAGCAGTCTAGCGTCCCCCCCCCGGTCCTACAATGAGCAGTTCTTC
TRBJ2-1,.,TRBV5-4,.,CASSLGGTTSREQFF,TGTGCCAGCTCCTTGGGGGGGACAACGTCACGAGAGCAGTTCTTC
TRBJ2-6,.,TRBV18,.,CASSPPRSHDSGANVLTF,TGTGCCAGCTCACCACCGCGGAGTCACGACTCTGGGGCCAACGTCCTGACTTTC
TRBJ1-2,.,TRBV6-5,once,CASKGGFGAIYGYTF,TGTGCCAGCAAGGGAGGCTTCGGTGCAATCTATGGCTACACCTTC
TRBJ2-3,.,TRBV10-3,.,CAIEDSSTDTQYF,TGTGCCATCGAAGACTCTAGCACAGATACGCAGTATTTT
TRBJ1-1,.,TRBV11-2,.,CASSLDPIGTEAFF,TGTGCCAGCAGCTTAGACCCAATAGGGACAGAAGCTTTCTTT
TRBJ2-1,.,TRBV7-9,.,CASNRLGDQQFF,TGTGCCAGCAACCGACTCGGCGATCAGCAGTTCTTC
TRBJ1-5,TRBD1,TRBV27,once,CASSPHRDRGRNQPQHF,TGTGCCAGCAGTCCACACCGGGACAGGGGCCGCAATCAGCCCCAGCATTTT
TRBJ2-7,TRBD2,TRBV29-1,few,CSVSKTSGKSNEQYF,TGCAGCGTTTCTAAGACTAGCGGGAAGTCTAACGAGCAGTACTTC
TRBJ2-2,.,TRBV6-5,.,CASSRTDISGELFF,TGTGCCAGCAGCCGCACAGACATTTCCGGGGAGCTGTTTTTT
TRBJ2-1,TRBD2,TRBV2,.,CASSDFLAGNEQFF,TGTGCCAGCAGTGATTTCCTAGCGGGAAATGAGCAGTTCTTC
TRBJ2-1,.,TRBV27,.,CASSLSGRPYNEQFF,TGTGCCAGCAGTTTAAGTGGGCGTCCCTACAATGAGCAGTTCTTC
TRBJ2-7,.,TRBV4-1,.,CASSQDTYEQYF,TGCGCCAGCAGCCAAGACACCTACGAGCAGTACTTC
TRBJ2-5,.,TRBV6-4,.,CASSPSGQETQYF,TGTGCCAGCAGTCCGTCGGGCCAAGAGACCCAGTACTTC
TRBJ2-5,TRBD2,TRBV15,.,CATEPAGGLGETQYF,TGTGCCACCGAGCCAGCGGGGGGTCTAGGGGAGACCCAGTACTTC
TRBJ2-3,TRBD2,TRBV10-2,.,CASRAGGTDTQYF,TGCGCCAGCAGAGCGGGGGGGACAGATACGCAGTATTTT
TRBJ1-5,TRBD1,TRBV28,.,CASSLGERQGWAKYSNQPQHF,TGTGCCAGCAGTTTAGGGGAAAGACAGGGTTGGGCAAAATATAGCAATCAGCCCCAGCATTTT
TRBJ2-3,TRBD1,TRBV28,.,CASSRQGVTDTQYF,TGTGCCAGCAGTCGCCAGGGGGTCACAGATACGCAGTATTTT
TRBJ2-3,.,TRBV6-5,.,CASISQGTDTQYF,TGTGCCAGCATTTCCCAGGGGACAGATACGCAGTATTTT
TRBJ1-1,.,TRBV3-1/TRBV3-2,few,CASSQDPTEAFF,TGTGCCAGCAGCCAAGATCCAACTGAAGCTTTCTTT